This TCR beta chain appears in the sequencing data of a study of T cells in localized non-small cell lung cancer. General observations from the study: A median approximately 53 of the top 100 tumor clones appeared in adjacent lung.

Trimming took 2 bases from V and 3 from J; bases not matched to a gene: 7. Germline CDR1 is SGHTS and CDR2 is YDEGEE. The CDR3 covers 15 residues. This clone was recorded once. Its antigen remains unidentified. Generated by immunoSEQ multiplex PCR, the TCRdb table keeps only in-frame clones and is missing some. Here the sample spans tens of thousands of clones, 65% to 90% being singletons. The chain uses TRBV5-8 and TRBJ2-5, with TRBD2 matching over 7 bases. The TCR was taken from a man between 40 and 70 years old with stage II lung adenocarcinoma. The source was PBMCs, collected before any cancer treatment. The CDR3 coding sequence is TGTGCCAGCAGCTTAGGAAGCGGGAACGAAGAGACCCAGTACTTC. Translated, it gives CASSLGSGNEETQYF.